At least ten counts were recorded for the clone carrying this TCR beta chain. Its antigen is unidentified. The source of the sample is a study of response to subunit inactivated influenza vaccine. Whole-study findings and limits: With each seasonal influenza vaccination, the authors suggested, few new T cells are recruited.

The CDR3 is made up of 14 amino acids. CDR1 MDHEN and CDR2 SYDVKM come from the germline V gene. Trimming at V came to 8 bases and at J to 6 bases, leaving 10 bases not matched to a gene. Using its own MiXCR run on the RT-PCR reads, TCRdb lists one record per CDR3 protein. The sample lists more than 150,000 distinct CDR3 sequences, about 9% occurring once. This sequence was found in a man aged 50-60 years who received an inactivated influenza vaccine. J is TRBJ2-1 and V is TRBV28; 7 nucleotides line up with TRBD1. The specimen was non-naive T cells sorted from PBMCs, collected on the day of vaccination. DNA of the CDR3: TGTGCCAGCCACATTAGGGACAGCCGCAATGAGCAGTTCTTC. Translating it yields CASHIRDSRNEQFF. Combining the CDR3 with reference TRBV28 and TRBJ2-1 gives the whole variable domain DVKVTQSSRYLVKRTGEKVFLECVQDMDHENMFWYRQDPGLGLRLIYFSYDVKMKEKGDIPEGYSVSREKKERFSLILESASTNQTSMYLCASHIRDSRNEQFFGPGTRLTVL.